What follows describes a single T cell receptor beta chain. The data were obtained in a study of blood T cells in healthy people across ages. PCR was performed a second time for about 7 to 11 cycles using a sample-barcoded 5' primer and a J-beta primer mix. All cDNA molecules were each tagged by a template-switch adaptor with 12 random nucleotides. MiXCR, run by TCRdb on the 5' RACE reads, gives a single entry per CDR3 protein. Of 1,100,000 or so distinct CDR3 sequences listed, over 35% are singletons. Trimming stripped 5 bases from V and 5 bases from J, with 9 bases between. The CDR3 spans 12 residues. Germline lookup yields CDR1 SGHTA and CDR2 FQGTGA.

This chain connects TRBV7-3 to TRBJ1-1, with D uncertain. Input material: blood. This sequence originates from a woman aged 55-69 years in good health. CDR3 residues: CASSHTGTEAFF. In DNA form, the CDR3 reads TGTGCCAGCAGCCATACCGGAACTGAAGCTTTCTTT. The variable domain in full, with the rest retrieved from reference TRBV7-3 and TRBJ1-1, is GAGVSQTPSNKVTEKGKYVELRCDPISGHTALYWYRQSLGQGPEFLIYFQGTGAADDSGLPNDRFFAVRPEGSVSTLKIQRTERGDSAVYLCASSHTGTEAFFGQGTRLTVV.